These 31 T cell receptor beta chains share one sample of origin, sequenced in a study of blood T cell repertoires in COVID-19 (dated by TCRdb to 2019 to 2021). Preparation of the library involved the immunoSEQ multiplex PCR assay. TCRdb provides this immuneACCESS table in a form limited to in-frame rearrangements. Some clones are lacking; in checked studies, under half of them reflect an unresolved V gene, and why the rest are absent is not known. Recorded for this sample are roughly 340,000 clones; about 90% of them occurred a single time. Clones ranked in the top ten supply around 3% of the sample. The sequenced sample consisted of peripheral blood. The receptors here all came from a woman aged 30 to 39 with COVID-19, enrolled during active disease.

The chain carries TRBV28 and TRBJ2-7; weak D call: TRBD1 (5 bases). Germline-derived CDR1 and CDR2 are MDHEN and SYDVKM. This CDR3 spans 13 amino acids. The V and J ends lost 5 bases and 2 bases respectively, with 10 bases between them. CDR3 region: CASSKGAPYEQYV. DNA of the CDR3: TGTGCCAGCAGTAAAGGGGCCCCCTACGAGCAGTACGTC.

The chain couples TRBV28 to TRBJ2-7, with 8 bases lining up with TRBD1. Germline V gene lookup returns CDR1 MDHEN and CDR2 SYDVKM. The CDR3 loop spans 14 amino acids. V lost 6 bases to trimming and J lost 5 bases; unmatched junction nucleotides: 9. As DNA, the CDR3 is TGTGCCAGCAGGCCAGGACAGGGTACCGACGAGCAGTACTTC. Amino acid sequence: CASRPGQGTDEQYF. The variable domain in full, with the rest retrieved from reference TRBV28 and TRBJ2-7, is DVKVTQSSRYLVKRTGEKVFLECVQDMDHENMFWYRQDPGLGLRLIYFSYDVKMKEKGDIPEGYSVSREKKERFSLILESASTNQTSMYLCASRPGQGTDEQYFGPGTRLTVT.

The chain is built from TRBV10-1 and TRBJ2-2; D remains unclear. The germline CDR1 and CDR2 sequences are WNHNN and SYGVQD (reference sequence). Trimming removed 0 bases from V and 2 bases from J, with 10 bases in between. The CDR3 totals 16 residues. CDR3 in amino acids: CASSESIWQNTGELFF. CDR3 sequence (DNA): TGCGCCAGCAGTGAGTCGATCTGGCAAAACACCGGGGAGCTGTTTTTT.

The rearrangement uses TRBV11-2 and TRBJ2-1; 12 bases fit TRBD1. The V and J ends lost 2 bases and 7 bases, in that order; junction bases with no gene match: 15. Per germline, CDR1 SGHAT and CDR2 FQNNGV. The CDR3 runs to 19 residues. The CDR3 DNA reads as TGTGCCAGCAGCTTAAGGCGGGACAGGGGGCGGTGGACGTTGAATGAGCAGTTCTTC. Translation: CASSLRRDRGRWTLNEQFF.

In its sample, this clone was seen a few times. The rearrangement uses TRBV11-2 and TRBJ1-2; D not certain. Germline loops: CDR1 SGHAT, CDR2 FQNNGV. V was shortened by 4 bases and J by 4 bases, with 22 bases between the two germline ends. The CDR3 totals 17 residues. The CDR3 is CASSSIGLILSGYGYTF. The CDR3 coding sequence is TGTGCCAGCAGCTCCATCGGCTTGATCCTTTCAGGCTATGGCTACACCTTC.

The chain couples TRBV5-4 to TRBJ1-1, with TRBD1 matching 9 bases. There are 13 residues in the CDR3. In germline, CDR1 is SGHNT, CDR2 YYREEE (reference sequence). Trimming removed 1 base from V and 11 bases from J; junction bases left unmatched: 6. The CDR3 loop is CASSLWDREDAFF. DNA of the CDR3: TGTGCCAGCAGCTTGTGGGACAGGGAAGATGCTTTCTTT. Using reference TRBV5-4 and TRBJ1-1 for the parts outside the CDR3, the full variable domain is ETGVTQSPTHLIKTRGQQVTLRCSSQSGHNTVSWYQQALGQGPQFIFQYYREEENGRGNFPPRFSGLQFPNYSSELNVNALELDDSALYLCASSLWDREDAFFGQGTRLTVV.

The chain carries TRBV7-9 and TRBJ2-6, with 11 bases lining up with TRBD1. The V and J ends lost 11 bases and 2 bases, in that order; junction bases with no gene match: 8. The germline V gene has CDR1 SEHNR and CDR2 FQNEAQ (reference sequence). This CDR3 contains 16 residues. CDR3 in DNA: TGTGCCGGCGGTGGACAGGGGGCAGCTGGGGCCAACGTCCTGACTTTC. Protein product: CAGGGQGAAGANVLTF.

The chain links TRBV10-1 to TRBJ2-1, with TRBD2 identical over 9 bases. Germline CDR1 WNHNN, CDR2 SYGVQD (reference sequence). The CDR3 is made up of 16 amino acids. Trimming at V came to 3 bases and at J to 8 bases, leaving 11 bases not matched to a gene. CDR3 protein: CASSEVAGEVLDEQFF. CDR3 nucleotide sequence: TGCGCCAGCAGTGAAGTAGCGGGAGAGGTGTTGGATGAGCAGTTCTTC.

This clone occurred once. The chain combines TRBV11-3 with TRBJ2-5; D possibly corresponds to TRBD1 (5 bases). V was clipped by 2 bases and J by 4 bases, with 8 bases between them. CDR3 length equals 13 residues. Germline assignment: CDR1 SGHNT and CDR2 YENEEA. CDR3 sequence (DNA): TGTGCCAGCAGCTTAAGCAGGGCAGAGACCCAGTACTTC. This sequence encodes CASSLSRAETQYF.

The rearrangement links TRBV6-6 to TRBJ2-7; 14 bases are a match to TRBD2. Per the germline V gene, CDR1 is MNHNY and CDR2 is SVGAGI (reference sequence). The CDR3 extends over 16 amino acids. V was clipped by 5 bases and J by 5 bases; unmatched bases: 8. The CDR3 DNA sequence: TGTGCCAGCAGTCGAACGGGACTAGCGGGAGTCCACGAGCAGTACGTC. It encodes CASSRTGLAGVHEQYV.

The J gene is TRBJ1-1, the V gene TRBV4-3, with D perhaps matching TRBD1 (5 bases). The CDR3 sequence is 16 residues long. Germline-derived CDR1 and CDR2 are LGHNA and YSLEER. The V gene lost 3 bases and the J gene lost 4 bases, with 18 bases spanning the gap. CDR3 sequence (DNA): TGCGCCAGCAGCCACCTGTCGCGGGGCGTCGGCACTGAAGCTTTCTTT. Translation gives CASSHLSRGVGTEAFF.

This clone was observed a single time. The chain couples TRBV7-8 to TRBJ1-2; D is unclear. Germline CDR1 is SGHVS and CDR2 is FQNEAQ. This CDR3 spans 15 amino acids. V shed 3 bases and J shed 6 bases, with 17 bases lying between them. In DNA, the CDR3 is TGTGCCAGCAGCTTCCAGAAACTCCGCGACAATGGCTACACCTTC. It yields the protein CASSFQKLRDNGYTF.

This clone was detected only a few times. The rearrangement uses TRBV11-3 and TRBJ2-1; D is possibly TRBD2 (6 bases). The germline CDR1 and CDR2 sequences are SGHNT and YENEEA. Trimming left V 1 base short and J 5 bases short, with 12 bases between. The CDR3 extends over 15 amino acids. The CDR3 DNA reads as TGTGCCAGCAGCTTAGGAAGGACTACGGACAATGAGCAGTTCTTC. This translates into CASSLGRTTDNEQFF.

Concerning this clone: One end of the junction is discordant with germline, which a read error may explain. The V gene is TRBV18, the J gene TRBJ2-5; the D gene is possibly TRBD1 (5 bases). The CDR3 covers 16 residues. The germline CDR1 and CDR2 sequences are KGHSH and LQKENI. The CDR3 nucleotides are TGTGCCAGCTCCCCACAGGAAGATCAGTCCGGGGAGACCCAGTACTTC. Residues: CASSPQEDQSGETQYF.

This rearrangement joins TRBV9 to TRBJ1-2; D remains ambiguous. The CDR3 runs 14 residues. Germline V gene sequence: CDR1 SGDLS, CDR2 YYNGEE. The V end was cut by 2 bases, the J end by 1 base, with 9 bases between. CDR3 coding DNA: TGTGCCAGCAGCGTTACCTACAGTAACTATGGCTACACCTTC. Amino acid sequence: CASSVTYSNYGYTF.

This chain connects TRBV7-2 to TRBJ2-3, with a weak D call TRBD1 (8 bases). This CDR3 is 16 amino acids long. Germline V CDR1 and CDR2: SGHTA, FQGNSA. Trimming took off 5 bases at V and 2 bases at J, with 17 bases between the two ends. As DNA, the CDR3 is TGTGCCAGCAGCCCCACAGGGGGGGGAAACACAGATACGCAGTATTTT. As protein: CASSPTGGGNTDTQYF.

V gene TRBV19 combines with J gene TRBJ1-6, with D hard to call. The length of the CDR3 is 14 residues. CDR1 is LNHDA and CDR2 is SQIVND in the germline V gene (reference sequence). V lost 9 bases and J 6 bases, leaving 15 bases between the germline ends. CDR3 region: CASEDQEGNSPLHF. The CDR3 DNA reads as TGTGCCAGCGAAGACCAGGAGGGTAATTCACCCCTCCACTTT. The variable domain in full, completed from reference TRBV19 and TRBJ1-6, reads DGGITQSPKYLFRKEGQNVTLSCEQNLNHDAMYWYRQDPGQGLRLIYYSQIVNDFQKGDIAEGYSVSREKKESFPLTVTSAQKNPTAFYLCASEDQEGNSPLHFGNGTRLTVT.

This rearrangement joins TRBV7-9 to TRBJ2-1; D is unresolved. Germline V CDR1 and CDR2: SEHNR, FQNEAQ (reference sequence). The CDR3 has 17 amino acids. Trimming removed 5 bases at V and 0 bases at J, with 17 bases between. The CDR3 DNA reads TGTGCCAGCAGCCCGACCCTAGACCGATCCTCCTACAATGAGCAGTTCTTC. It specifies CASSPTLDRSSYNEQFF.

The rearrangement joins TRBV2 to TRBJ2-2; D possibly corresponds to TRBD2 (5 bases). The ends were cut back, 4 bases at V and 4 bases at J, with 10 bases in the middle. Germline V gene lookup returns CDR1 SNHLY and CDR2 FYNNEI. The CDR3 has 14 residues. CDR3 amino acids: CASSATTSTGELFF. The CDR3 coding sequence is TGTGCCAGCAGTGCGACTACTTCCACCGGGGAGCTGTTTTTT.

V usage is TRBV15 and J usage is TRBJ1-1; perhaps TRBD1 as D (5 bases). Per the germline V gene, CDR1 is LNHNV and CDR2 is YYDKDF (reference sequence). The V and J ends lost 5 bases and 0 bases respectively, with 10 bases between them. CDR3 length equals 14 residues. The chain's CDR3 is CATSGGLLNTEAFF. The DNA for the CDR3 is TGTGCCACCAGCGGGGGACTTTTGAACACTGAAGCTTTCTTT.

The chain combines TRBV29-1 with TRBJ2-1; 8 nucleotides match TRBD2. The length of the CDR3 is 18 residues. Unmatched junction bases numbered 17, after V lost 6 bases and J lost 1 base. From germline, CDR1 is SQVTM and CDR2 ANQGSEA. CDR3 amino acids: CSVAGTRGILGSYNEQFF. CDR3 DNA: TGCAGCGTCGCCGGGACTAGGGGGATCTTGGGGTCCTACAATGAGCAGTTCTTC.

J is TRBJ2-1 and V is TRBV7-2, with 11 bases identical to TRBD2. Germline assignment: CDR1 SGHTA and CDR2 FQGNSA. This CDR3 comprises 15 residues. Trimming removed 5 bases from V and 6 bases from J; junction bases left unmatched: 6. For the CDR3, the DNA is TGTGCCAGCAGCCTTAGCGGGGGGGCATTCAATGAGCAGTTCTTC. Translation gives CASSLSGGAFNEQFF.

This clone showed up just once. The chain couples TRBV24-1 to TRBJ1-5, with D possibly matching TRBD1 (5 bases). V gave up 9 bases and J gave up 2 bases, with 10 bases separating them. The CDR3 has 13 amino acids. The germline V gene has CDR1 KGHDR and CDR2 SFDVKD. This CDR3 reads CATGGDGNQPQHF. The CDR3 DNA is TGTGCCACCGGGGGGGACGGCAATCAGCCCCAGCATTTT.

The chain carries TRBV12-3 or TRBV12-4 and TRBJ1-2; D is ambiguous. Deletions cut 5 bases from V and 1 base from J, with 8 bases between. The CDR3 runs to 13 residues. DNA for the CDR3: TGTGCCAGCAGTCGTCAGGATAACTATGGCTACACCTTC. Residues: CASSRQDNYGYTF.

The CDR3 DNA reads as TGTGCCAGCAGCTTTCGTCTAGCGGGGGGTATCCGTGGTACAGATACGCAGTATTTT. Amino acids: CASSFRLAGGIRGTDTQYF. This rearrangement joins TRBV7-9 to TRBJ2-3; TRBD2 matches 11 bases. Germline values: CDR1 SEHNR, CDR2 FQNEAQ (reference sequence). This CDR3 is 19 amino acids long. V lost 3 bases and J lost 3; bases outside the gene matches: 14.

The genes are TRBV29-1 and TRBJ2-2; TRBD1 is a possible D gene (6 bases). V shed 0 bases and J shed 6 bases, with 14 bases lying between them. The CDR3 spans 15 residues. CDR1 is SQVTM and CDR2 is ANQGSEA in the germline V gene. Here the CDR3 DNA reads TGCAGCGTTGAAGACAGGGACACCTCGGCCGGGGAGCTGTTTTTT. Translated, it gives CSVEDRDTSAGELFF.

The V gene is TRBV7-2, the J gene TRBJ2-1; D not resolved. Trimming removed 0 bases from V and 9 bases from J, with 15 bases in between. CDR1 and CDR2 (germline): SGHTA, FQGNSA. CDR3 length: 15 amino acids. Here the CDR3 reads CASSLAPVEASEQFF. DNA of the CDR3: TGTGCCAGCAGCTTAGCGCCTGTGGAAGCTAGTGAGCAGTTCTTC. Combining the CDR3 with reference TRBV7-2 and TRBJ2-1 gives the whole variable domain GAGVSQSPSNKVTEKGKDVELRCDPISGHTALYWYRQSLGQGLEFLIYFQGNSAPDKSGLPSDRFSAERTGGSVSTLTIQRTQQEDSAVYLCASSLAPVEASEQFFGPGTRLTVL.

V gene TRBV5-1 combines with J gene TRBJ2-1; TRBD1 agrees at 9 bases. Germline V gene sequence: CDR1 SGHRS, CDR2 YFSETQ. J was trimmed by 2 bases and V by 4 bases; bases with no gene match: 7. This CDR3 contains 16 residues. CDR3 nucleotides: TGCGCCAGCAGCGGGGGGGACAGGGTCCCCTACAATGAGCAGTTCTTC. This codes for CASSGGDRVPYNEQFF.

This chain links TRBV5-5 with TRBJ1-1; 10 bases align to TRBD1. Germline V gives CDR1 SGHKS, CDR2 YYEKEE (reference sequence). The V segment lost 0 bases and the J segment 1 base; nucleotides outside the gene matches: 6. The CDR3 is made up of 17 amino acids. The CDR3 bases are TGTGCCAGCAGCTTGGTCGGACAGGGGGAGGGGAACACTGAAGCTTTCTTT. Translated, it gives CASSLVGQGEGNTEAFF.

V and J are TRBV19 and TRBJ2-7, with 10 bases lining up with TRBD2. The junction had 3 bases not matched to a gene; V was cut back by 1 base and J by 3 bases. The germline V gene has CDR1 LNHDA and CDR2 SQIVND (reference sequence). The CDR3 is 15 residues long. The CDR3 loop is CASSIGLAGVYEQYF. The CDR3 region has the DNA TGTGCCAGTAGTATAGGTCTAGCGGGGGTCTACGAGCAGTACTTC.

The gene calls are TRBV7-2 and TRBJ2-7; 7 nucleotides agree with TRBD1. Per germline, CDR1 SGHTA and CDR2 FQGNSA. The CDR3 extends over 15 amino acids. With V trimmed by 2 bases and J by 4 bases, 8 bases remained unmatched. CDR3 bases: TGTGCCAGCAGCTTAACAATAGGACAGGAATACGAGCAGTACTTC. Translating gives CASSLTIGQEYEQYF.